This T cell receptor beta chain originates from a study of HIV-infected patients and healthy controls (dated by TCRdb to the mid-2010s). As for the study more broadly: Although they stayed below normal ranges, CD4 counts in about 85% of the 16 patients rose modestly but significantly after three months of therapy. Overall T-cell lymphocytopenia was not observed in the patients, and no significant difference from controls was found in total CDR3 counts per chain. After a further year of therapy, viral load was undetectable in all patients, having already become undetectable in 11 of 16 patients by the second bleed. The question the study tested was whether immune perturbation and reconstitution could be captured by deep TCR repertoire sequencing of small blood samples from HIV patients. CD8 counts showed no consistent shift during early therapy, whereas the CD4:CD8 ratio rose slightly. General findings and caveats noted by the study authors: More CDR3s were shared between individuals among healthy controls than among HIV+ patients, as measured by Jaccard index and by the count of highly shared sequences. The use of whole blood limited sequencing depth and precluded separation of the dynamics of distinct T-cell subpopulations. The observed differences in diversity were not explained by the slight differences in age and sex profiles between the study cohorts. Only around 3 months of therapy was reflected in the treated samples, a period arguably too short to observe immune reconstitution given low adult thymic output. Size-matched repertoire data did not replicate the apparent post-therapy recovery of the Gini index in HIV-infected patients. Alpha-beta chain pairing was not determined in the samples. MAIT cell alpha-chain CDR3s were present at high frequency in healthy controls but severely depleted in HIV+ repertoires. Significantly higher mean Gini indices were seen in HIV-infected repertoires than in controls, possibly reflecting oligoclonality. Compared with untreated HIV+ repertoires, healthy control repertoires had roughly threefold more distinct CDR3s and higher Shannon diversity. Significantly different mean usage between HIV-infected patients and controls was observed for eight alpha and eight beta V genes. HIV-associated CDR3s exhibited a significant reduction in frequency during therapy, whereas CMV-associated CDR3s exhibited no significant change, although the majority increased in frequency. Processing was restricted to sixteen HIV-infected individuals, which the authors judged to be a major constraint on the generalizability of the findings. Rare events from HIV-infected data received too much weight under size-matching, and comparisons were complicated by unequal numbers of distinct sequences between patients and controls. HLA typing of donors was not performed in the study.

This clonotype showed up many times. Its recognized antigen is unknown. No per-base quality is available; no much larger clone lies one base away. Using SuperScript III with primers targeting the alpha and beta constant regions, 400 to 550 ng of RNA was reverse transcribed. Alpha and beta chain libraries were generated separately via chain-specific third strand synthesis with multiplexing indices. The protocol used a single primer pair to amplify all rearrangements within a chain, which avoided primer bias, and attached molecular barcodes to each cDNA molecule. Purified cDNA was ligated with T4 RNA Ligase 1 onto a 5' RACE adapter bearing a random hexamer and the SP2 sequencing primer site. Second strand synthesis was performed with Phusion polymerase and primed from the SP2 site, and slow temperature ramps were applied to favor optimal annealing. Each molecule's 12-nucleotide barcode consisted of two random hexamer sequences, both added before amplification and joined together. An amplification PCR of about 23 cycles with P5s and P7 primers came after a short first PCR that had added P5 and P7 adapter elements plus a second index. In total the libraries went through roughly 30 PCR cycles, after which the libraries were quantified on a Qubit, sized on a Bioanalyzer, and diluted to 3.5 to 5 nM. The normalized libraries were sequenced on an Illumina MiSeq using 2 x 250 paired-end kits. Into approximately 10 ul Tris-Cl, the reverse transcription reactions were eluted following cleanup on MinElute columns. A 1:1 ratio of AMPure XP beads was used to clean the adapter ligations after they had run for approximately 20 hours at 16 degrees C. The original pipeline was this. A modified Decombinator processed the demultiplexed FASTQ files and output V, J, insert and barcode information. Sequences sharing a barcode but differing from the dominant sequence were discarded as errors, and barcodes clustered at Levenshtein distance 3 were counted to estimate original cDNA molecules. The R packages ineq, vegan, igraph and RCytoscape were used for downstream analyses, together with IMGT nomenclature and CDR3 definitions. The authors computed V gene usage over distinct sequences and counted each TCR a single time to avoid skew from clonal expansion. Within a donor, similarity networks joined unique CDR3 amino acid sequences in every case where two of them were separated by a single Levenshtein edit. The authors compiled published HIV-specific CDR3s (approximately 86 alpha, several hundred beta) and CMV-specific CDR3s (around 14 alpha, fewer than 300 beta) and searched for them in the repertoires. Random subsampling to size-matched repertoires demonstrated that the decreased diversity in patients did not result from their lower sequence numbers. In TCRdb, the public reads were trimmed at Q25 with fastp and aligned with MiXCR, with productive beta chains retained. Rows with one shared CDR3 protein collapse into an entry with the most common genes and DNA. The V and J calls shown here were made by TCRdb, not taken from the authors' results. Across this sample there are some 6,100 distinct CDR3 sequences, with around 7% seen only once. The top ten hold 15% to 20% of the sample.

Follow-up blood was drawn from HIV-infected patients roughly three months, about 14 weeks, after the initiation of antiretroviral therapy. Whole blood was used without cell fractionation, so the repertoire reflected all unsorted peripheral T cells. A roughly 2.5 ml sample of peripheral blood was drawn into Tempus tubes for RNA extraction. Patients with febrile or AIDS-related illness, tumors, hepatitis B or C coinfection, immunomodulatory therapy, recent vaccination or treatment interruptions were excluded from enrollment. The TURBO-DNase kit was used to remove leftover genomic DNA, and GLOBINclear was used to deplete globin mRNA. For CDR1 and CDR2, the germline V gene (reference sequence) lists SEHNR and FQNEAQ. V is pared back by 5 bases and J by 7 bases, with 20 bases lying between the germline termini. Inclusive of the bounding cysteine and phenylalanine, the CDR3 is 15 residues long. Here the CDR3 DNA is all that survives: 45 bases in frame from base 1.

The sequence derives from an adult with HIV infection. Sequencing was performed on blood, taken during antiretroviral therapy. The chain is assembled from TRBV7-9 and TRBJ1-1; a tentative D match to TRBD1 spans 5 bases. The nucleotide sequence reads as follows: TGTGCCAGCAGCGGACGACAGCGGAGGAGACATGAAGCTTTCTTT. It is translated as CASSGRQRRRHEAFF.